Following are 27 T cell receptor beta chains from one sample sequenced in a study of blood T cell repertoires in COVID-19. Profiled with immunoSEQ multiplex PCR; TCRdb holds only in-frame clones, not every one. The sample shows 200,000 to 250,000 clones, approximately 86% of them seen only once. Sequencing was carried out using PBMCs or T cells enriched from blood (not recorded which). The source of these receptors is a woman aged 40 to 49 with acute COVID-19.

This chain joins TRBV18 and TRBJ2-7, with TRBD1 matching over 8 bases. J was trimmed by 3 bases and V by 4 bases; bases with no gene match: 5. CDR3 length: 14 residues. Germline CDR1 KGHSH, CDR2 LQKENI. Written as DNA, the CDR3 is TGTGCCAGCTCACAGGGGACAGGAAACTACGAGCAGTACTTC. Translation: CASSQGTGNYEQYF.

The CDR3 loop is CASSEYRGTQYF. CDR3 sequence (DNA): TGTGCCAGCAGTGAATATAGAGGGACCCAGTACTTC. This rearrangement joins TRBV25-1 to TRBJ2-5; no firm D call. The CDR3 contains 12 residues. The V end was cut by 0 bases, the J end by 7 bases, with 6 bases between. Germline assignment: CDR1 MGHDK and CDR2 SYGVNS.

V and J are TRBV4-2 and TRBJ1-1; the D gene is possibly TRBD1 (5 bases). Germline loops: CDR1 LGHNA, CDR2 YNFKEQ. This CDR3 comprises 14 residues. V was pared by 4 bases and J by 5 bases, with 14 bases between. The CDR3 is CASSLPREGTEAFF. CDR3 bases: TGTGCCAGCAGCCTCCCCAGGGAAGGGACTGAAGCTTTCTTT.

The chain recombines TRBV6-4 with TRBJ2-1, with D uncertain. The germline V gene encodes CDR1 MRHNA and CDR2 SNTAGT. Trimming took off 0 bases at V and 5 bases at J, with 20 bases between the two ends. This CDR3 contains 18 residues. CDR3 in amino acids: CASSDSALSSSGNNEQFF. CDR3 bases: TGTGCCAGCAGTGACTCTGCCCTTTCCTCTAGTGGAAACAATGAGCAGTTCTTC.

CDR3: CASSQVRGQTYEQYF. The CDR3 nucleotides are TGTGCCAGCAGCCAAGTGAGGGGGCAAACCTACGAGCAGTACTTC. This chain links TRBV14 with TRBJ2-7; 7 nucleotides line up with TRBD1. Germline V CDR1 and CDR2: SGHDN, FVKESK. V dropped 1 base and J dropped 2; count of bases not matched to a gene: 5. CDR3 size: 15 residues.

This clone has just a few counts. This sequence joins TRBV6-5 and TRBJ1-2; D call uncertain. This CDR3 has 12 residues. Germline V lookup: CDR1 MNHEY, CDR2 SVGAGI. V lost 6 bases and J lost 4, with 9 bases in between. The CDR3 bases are TGTGCCAGCAGCCTTCGAGGCTATGGCTACACCTTC. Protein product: CASSLRGYGYTF.

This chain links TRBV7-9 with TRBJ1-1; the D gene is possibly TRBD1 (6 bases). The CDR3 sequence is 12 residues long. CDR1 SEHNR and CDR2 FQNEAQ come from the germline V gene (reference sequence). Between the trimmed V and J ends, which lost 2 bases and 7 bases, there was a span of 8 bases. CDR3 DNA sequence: TGTGCCAGCAGCTTACAGGGGATTGAAGCTTTCTTT. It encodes CASSLQGIEAFF.

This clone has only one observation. CDR3 sequence: CASSLNRAGGRQFF. The CDR3, as DNA: TGTGCCAGCAGCTTAAACAGGGCTGGTGGGAGGCAGTTCTTC. The gene calls are TRBV7-2 and TRBJ2-1; D might be TRBD1 (6 bases). Germline CDR1 is SGHTA and CDR2 is FQGNSA. There are 14 residues in the CDR3. V was cut by 2 bases and J by 12 bases, with 17 bases left in between.

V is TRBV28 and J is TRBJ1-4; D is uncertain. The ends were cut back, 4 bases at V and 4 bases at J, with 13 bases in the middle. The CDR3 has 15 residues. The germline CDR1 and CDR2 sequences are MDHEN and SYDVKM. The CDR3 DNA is TGTGCCAGCAGTTACCCCTCGGGTCTTAATGAAAAACTGTTTTTT. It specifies CASSYPSGLNEKLFF.

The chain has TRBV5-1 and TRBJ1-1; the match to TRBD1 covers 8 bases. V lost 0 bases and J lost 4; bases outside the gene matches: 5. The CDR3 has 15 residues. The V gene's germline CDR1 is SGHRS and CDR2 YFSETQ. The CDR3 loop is CASSLAGGSVTEAFF. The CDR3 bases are TGCGCCAGCAGCTTGGCAGGGGGCTCGGTCACTGAAGCTTTCTTT.

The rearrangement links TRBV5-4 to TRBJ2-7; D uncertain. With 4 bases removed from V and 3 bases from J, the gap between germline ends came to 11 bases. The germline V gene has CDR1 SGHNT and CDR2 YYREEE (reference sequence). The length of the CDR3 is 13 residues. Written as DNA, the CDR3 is TGTGCCAGCAGCCCCGAGGCGGACTACGAGCAGTACTTC. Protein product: CASSPEADYEQYF.

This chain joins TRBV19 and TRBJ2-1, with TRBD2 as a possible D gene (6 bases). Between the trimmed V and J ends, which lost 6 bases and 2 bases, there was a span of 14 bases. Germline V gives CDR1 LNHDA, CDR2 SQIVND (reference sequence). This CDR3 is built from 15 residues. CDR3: CASSQDSGPYNEQFF. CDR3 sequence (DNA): TGTGCCAGTAGCCAAGACAGCGGGCCCTACAATGAGCAGTTCTTC.

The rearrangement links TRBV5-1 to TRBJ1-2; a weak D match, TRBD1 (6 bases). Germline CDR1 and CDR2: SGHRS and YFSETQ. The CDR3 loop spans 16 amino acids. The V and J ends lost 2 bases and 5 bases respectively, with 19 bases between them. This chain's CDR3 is CASSFNSGAGVYGYTF. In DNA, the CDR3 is TGCGCCAGCAGCTTTAATTCGGGCGCAGGGGTTTATGGCTACACCTTC.

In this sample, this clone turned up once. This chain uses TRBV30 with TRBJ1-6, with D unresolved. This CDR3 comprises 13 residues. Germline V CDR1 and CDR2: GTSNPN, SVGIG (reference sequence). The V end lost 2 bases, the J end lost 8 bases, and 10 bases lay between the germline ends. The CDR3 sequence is CAWSSQDYSPLHF. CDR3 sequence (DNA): TGTGCCTGGAGTAGCCAGGATTATTCACCCCTCCACTTT. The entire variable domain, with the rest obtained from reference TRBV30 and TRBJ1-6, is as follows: SQTIHQWPATLVQPVGSPLSLECTVEGTSNPNLYWYRQAAGRGLQLLFYSVGIGQISSEVPQNLSASRPQDRQFILSSKKLLLSDSGFYLCAWSSQDYSPLHFGNGTRLTVT.

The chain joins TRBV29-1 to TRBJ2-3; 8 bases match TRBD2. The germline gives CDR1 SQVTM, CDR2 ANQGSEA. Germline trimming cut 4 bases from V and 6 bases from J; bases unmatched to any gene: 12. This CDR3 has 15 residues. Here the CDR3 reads CSVVGGGTRGDTQYF. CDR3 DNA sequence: TGCAGCGTTGTGGGGGGTGGGACTAGAGGGGATACGCAGTATTTT.

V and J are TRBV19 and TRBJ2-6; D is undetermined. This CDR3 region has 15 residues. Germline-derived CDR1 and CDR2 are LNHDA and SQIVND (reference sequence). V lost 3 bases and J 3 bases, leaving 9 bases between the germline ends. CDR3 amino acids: CASSMRSIGANVLTF. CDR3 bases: TGTGCCAGTAGTATGCGCTCCATTGGGGCCAACGTCCTGACTTTC.

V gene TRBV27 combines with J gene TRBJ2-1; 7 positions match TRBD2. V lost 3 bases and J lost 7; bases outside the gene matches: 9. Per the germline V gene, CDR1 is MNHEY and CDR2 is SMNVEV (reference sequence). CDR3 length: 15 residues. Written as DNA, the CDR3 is TGTGCCAGCAGTTTGCGTGGACTAGTCGGGAATGAGCAGTTCTTC. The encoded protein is CASSLRGLVGNEQFF.

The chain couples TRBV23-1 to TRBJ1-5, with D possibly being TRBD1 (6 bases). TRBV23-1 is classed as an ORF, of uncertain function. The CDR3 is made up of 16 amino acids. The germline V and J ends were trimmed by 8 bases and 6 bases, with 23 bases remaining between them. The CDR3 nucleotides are TGCGCCAGCCTTTCTCTCACCGTCGGGGGGCGTCAGCCCCAGCATTTT. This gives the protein CASLSLTVGGRQPQHF.

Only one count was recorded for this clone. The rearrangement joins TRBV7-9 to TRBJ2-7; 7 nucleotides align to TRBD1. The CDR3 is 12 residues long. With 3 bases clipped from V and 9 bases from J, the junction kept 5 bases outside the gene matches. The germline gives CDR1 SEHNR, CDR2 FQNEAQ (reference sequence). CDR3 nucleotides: TGTGCCAGCAGCTTTGAAGGGGGCGGGCAGTACTTC. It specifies CASSFEGGGQYF.

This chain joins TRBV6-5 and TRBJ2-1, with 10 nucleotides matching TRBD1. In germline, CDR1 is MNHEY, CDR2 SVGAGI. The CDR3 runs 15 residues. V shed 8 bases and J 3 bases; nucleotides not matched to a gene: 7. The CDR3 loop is CASLRQGANYNEQFF. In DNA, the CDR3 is TGTGCCAGCCTAAGACAGGGGGCGAACTACAATGAGCAGTTCTTC.

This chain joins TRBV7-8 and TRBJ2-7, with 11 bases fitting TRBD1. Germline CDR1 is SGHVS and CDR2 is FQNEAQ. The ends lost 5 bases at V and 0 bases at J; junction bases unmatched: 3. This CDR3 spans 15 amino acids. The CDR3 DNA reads TGTGCCAGCAGCCAAGGACAGGGGGCCTCCTACGAGCAGTACTTC. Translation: CASSQGQGASYEQYF.

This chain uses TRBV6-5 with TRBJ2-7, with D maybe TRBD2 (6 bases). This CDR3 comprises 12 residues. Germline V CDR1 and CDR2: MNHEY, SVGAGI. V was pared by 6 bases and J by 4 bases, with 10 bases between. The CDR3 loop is CASRDYHYEQYF. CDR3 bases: TGTGCCAGCAGGGACTACCATTACGAGCAGTACTTC.

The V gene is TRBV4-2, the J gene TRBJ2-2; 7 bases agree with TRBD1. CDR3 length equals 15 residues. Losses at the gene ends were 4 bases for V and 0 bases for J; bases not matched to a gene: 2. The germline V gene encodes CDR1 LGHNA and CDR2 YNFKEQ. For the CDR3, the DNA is TGTGCCAGCAGCCTGACAGGGACGAACACCGGGGAGCTGTTTTTT. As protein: CASSLTGTNTGELFF.

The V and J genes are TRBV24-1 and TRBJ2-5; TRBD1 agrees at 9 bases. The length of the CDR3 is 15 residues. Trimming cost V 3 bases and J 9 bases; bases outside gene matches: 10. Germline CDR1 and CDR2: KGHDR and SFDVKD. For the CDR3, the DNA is TGTGCCACCAGTGATCCTGGACAGGGGTTTGAGGCCCAGTACTTC. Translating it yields CATSDPGQGFEAQYF.

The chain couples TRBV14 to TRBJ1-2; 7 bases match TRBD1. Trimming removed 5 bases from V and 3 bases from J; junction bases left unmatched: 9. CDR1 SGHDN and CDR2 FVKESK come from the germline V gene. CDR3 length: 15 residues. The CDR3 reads CASSKLGQEDYGYTF. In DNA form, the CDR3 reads TGTGCCAGCAGCAAACTCGGACAGGAAGACTATGGCTACACCTTC. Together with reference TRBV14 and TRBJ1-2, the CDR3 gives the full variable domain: EAGVTQFPSHSVIEKGQTVTLRCDPISGHDNLYWYRRVMGKEIKFLLHFVKESKQDESGMPNNRFLAERTGGTYSTLKVQPAELEDSGVYFCASSKLGQEDYGYTFGSGTRLTVV.

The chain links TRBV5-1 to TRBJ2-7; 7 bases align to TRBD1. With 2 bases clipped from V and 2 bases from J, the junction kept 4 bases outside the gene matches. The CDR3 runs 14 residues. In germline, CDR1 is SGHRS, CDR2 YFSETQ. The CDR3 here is CASSFTGVPYEQYF. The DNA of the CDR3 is TGCGCCAGCAGCTTTACAGGGGTACCCTACGAGCAGTACTTC.

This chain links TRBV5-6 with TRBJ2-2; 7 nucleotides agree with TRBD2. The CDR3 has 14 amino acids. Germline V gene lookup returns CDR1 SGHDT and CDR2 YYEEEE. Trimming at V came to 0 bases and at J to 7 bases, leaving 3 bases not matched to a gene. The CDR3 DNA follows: TGTGCCAGCAGCTTGGGACTAGCCCACGGGGAGCTGTTTTTT. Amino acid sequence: CASSLGLAHGELFF.